A single sample gave rise to the 8 T cell receptor beta chains below, sequenced in a study of tumor-infiltrating lymphocytes in primary liver carcinoma. Bulk tissue was left unsorted, and RNA and DNA were co-extracted from 20-30 mg of it. From approximately 490 ng total RNA, TCR beta cDNA was generated with a primer in the constant region. What produced the TCR beta libraries was three nested multiplex PCR rounds using slightly modified ARM-PCR. Primers for the first two PCR rounds were TRBV1-TRBV30 forward primers and a C-beta reverse primer (roughly 10 cycles per round). TCRdb itself ran the multiplex PCR reads through MiXCR, one entry per CDR3 protein. This sample yields about 120,000 distinct CDR3 sequences, of which about two thirds are seen a single time; over 7.5% belongs to the top ten. The specimen sequenced was tumor-adjacent normal liver tissue. The receptors derive from a woman in her sixties or seventies with primary liver carcinoma and hepatitis B virus infection.

The chain joins TRBV4-1 to TRBJ1-2; TRBD1 is a possible D gene (5 bases). V was cut by 1 base and J by 7 bases, with 25 bases left in between. The CDR3 length is 18 residues. Germline CDR1 is MGHRA and CDR2 is YSYEKL. In nucleotides, the CDR3 is TGCGCCAGCAGCCAAGGCGGGGCCAGCCACCTCAGACCCTGTGGCTACACCTTC. It yields the protein CASSQGGASHLRPCGYTF.

In this sample, this clonotype turned up a few times. The rearrangement joins TRBV7-2 to TRBJ2-1; possible D gene TRBD1, 5 bases. V lost 5 bases, J lost 5 bases, and 10 bases lay in between. The germline V gene encodes CDR1 SGHTA and CDR2 FQGNSA. CDR3 length: 13 amino acids. The DNA of the CDR3 is TGTGCCAGCAGCCCAGACAGCCACAATGAGCAGTTCTTC. Translating gives CASSPDSHNEQFF.

About this clonotype: At one end the junction does not follow the germline gene, possibly because of a read error. The rearrangement joins TRBV11-2 to TRBJ2-4; D not certain. This CDR3 spans 15 amino acids. Germline CDR1 reads SGHAT; CDR2 reads FQNNGV. The CDR3 loop is CASSSHLRTKNIKYF. In nucleotides, the CDR3 is TGTGCCAGCAGCTCCCACTTACGGACCAAAAACATTAAGTACTTC. The full variable domain, completed using reference TRBV11-2 and TRBJ2-4, is EAGVAQSPRYKIIEKRQSVAFWCNPISGHATLYWYQQILGQGPKLLIQFQNNGVVDDSQLPKDRFSAERLKGVDSTLKIQPAKLEDSAVYLCASSSHLRTKNIKYFGAGTRLSVL.

This chain uses TRBV6-6 with TRBJ2-7, with D possibly called TRBD1 or TRBD2 (5 bases each). The CDR3 contains 13 residues. Trimming took off 9 bases at V and 2 bases at J, with 14 bases between the two ends. Per the germline V gene, CDR1 is MNHNY and CDR2 is SVGAGI (reference sequence). In nucleotides, the CDR3 is TGTGCCAGTCCAAAAGGGGAGACCTACGAGCAGTACTTC. This gives the protein CASPKGETYEQYF.

The chain combines TRBV28 with TRBJ2-1; possibly TRBD2 for D (6 bases). This CDR3 is built from 16 residues. Germline V gene lookup returns CDR1 MDHEN and CDR2 SYDVKM. CDR3: CVCSPQWRGVNNEQFF. The CDR3, as DNA: TGTGTCTGCAGTCCCCAGTGGAGGGGAGTCAACAATGAGCAGTTCTTC.

There are many counts of this clonotype. The V and J genes are TRBV5-4 and TRBJ2-3, with 8 bases that match TRBD2. The CDR3 loop spans 18 amino acids. V lost 0 bases, J lost 0 bases, and 9 bases stayed unmatched. The V gene's germline CDR1 is SGHNT and CDR2 YYREEE (reference sequence). CDR3 nucleotide sequence: TGTGCCAGCAGCTTGGGGGGATTTAGCGGGACTAGCACAGATACGCAGTATTTT. It encodes CASSLGGFSGTSTDTQYF.

Worth noting for this clonotype: A single base separates this from a much larger clone, so it may be a read error. This rearrangement joins TRBV29-1 to TRBJ2-1; 8 bases are a match to TRBD1. With V trimmed by 7 bases and J by 12 bases, 8 bases remained unmatched. This CDR3 contains 11 residues. The germline CDR1 and CDR2 sequences are SQVTM and ANQGSEA. The CDR3 spells CSGRTGSGQFF. The CDR3 bases are TGCAGCGGAAGGACAGGGAGTGGGCAGTTCTTC.

About this clonotype: Just one base apart from a much larger clone, this may be a read error. V gene TRBV10-3 combines with J gene TRBJ2-1, with TRBD2 as a possible D gene (6 bases). The CDR3 is 17 amino acids. Germline lookup yields CDR1 ENHRY and CDR2 SYGVKD. The CDR3 region is CASSRGTSGSFSNEQFF. In DNA, the CDR3 is TGTGCGTCATCACGGGGGACCAGCGGGTCGTTTAGCAATGAGCAGTTCTTC.